This TCR beta chain was observed in a study of T cell changes during pregnancy in multiple sclerosis. Germline V CDR1 and CDR2: MDHEN, SYDVKM. The CDR3 is 12 amino acids. V gave up 4 bases and J gave up 8 bases; unmatched junction bases: 2. The data were produced by immunoSEQ multiplex PCR, yet TCRdb's version contains in-frame clones alone and is incomplete. The repertoire has over 30,000 clones, about 90% of them found once; the top ten carry approximately 3%. This chain joins TRBV28 and TRBJ2-1; 7 bases align to TRBD2. This TCR derives from a female donor in good health, enrolled as a control in a pregnancy study. Sequenced material: CD4+ T cells from peripheral blood mononuclear cells, taken in the third trimester of pregnancy. CDR3 amino acids: CASSWGRDEQFF. In nucleotides, the CDR3 is TGTGCCAGCAGTTGGGGGAGGGATGAGCAGTTCTTC.